This T cell receptor (beta chain) derives from a study of identical twins. All donors were healthy, and all were Caucasian. Germline assignment: CDR1 SGHAT and CDR2 FQNNGV. V lost 5 bases to trimming and J lost 9 bases; unmatched junction nucleotides: 8. The CDR3 extends over 14 amino acids. Study-wide results and limits: Researchers reported excess low generation probability among twin-shared out-of-frame alpha sequences. Carriage of fewer insertions was seen in abundant cord blood beta clonotypes, whereas memory repertoires showed none.

For this clonotype: Its antigen remains unknown.

Addition of a universal primer site occurred through template switching, and cDNA carried unique molecular identifiers. From the 5' RACE reads, TCRdb called clonotypes with MiXCR, one entry per CDR3 protein. The top ten clones hold approximately 12% of a sample with about 450,000 distinct CDR3 sequences, approximately 17% of them seen once. The sequence derives from a man in his fifties in good health. This sequence joins TRBV11-2 and TRBJ2-1; TRBD2 matches at 9 bases. Material for sequencing was naive T cells sorted from blood. The CDR3 loop is CASSHVAGVVEQFF. The CDR3 bases are TGTGCCAGCAGCCACGTAGCGGGAGTGGTTGAGCAGTTCTTC. Supplemented by reference TRBV11-2 and TRBJ2-1, the full variable domain reads EAGVAQSPRYKIIEKRQSVAFWCNPISGHATLYWYQQILGQGPKLLIQFQNNGVVDDSQLPKDRFSAERLKGVDSTLKIQPAKLEDSAVYLCASSHVAGVVEQFFGPGTRLTVL.